The 6 T cell receptor beta chains below come from one sample, sequenced in a study of PD-1 blockade in mismatch repair-deficient tumors. Method: immunoSEQ multiplex PCR; TCRdb's copy keeps in-frame clones and lacks some. The repertoire includes some 40,000 clones, approximately 80% of them detected once, and around 1% sits in the top ten. The source material was PBMCs, sampled approximately 9 months after starting pembrolizumab. These receptors were taken from an adult with mismatch repair-deficient cancer.

The gene calls are TRBV28 and TRBJ1-6, with TRBD1 as a possible D gene (6 bases). Germline V lookup: CDR1 MDHEN, CDR2 SYDVKM. CDR3 size: 15 residues. Trimming stripped 11 bases from V and 0 bases from J, with 14 bases between. The CDR3 nucleotides read TGTGCCGGTTGGGGGGGCGACTCCTATAATTCACCCCTCCACTTT. The encoded protein is CAGWGGDSYNSPLHF.

The J gene is TRBJ2-3, the V gene TRBV5-4; the match to TRBD2 covers 8 bases. The trim removed 0 bases at V and 4 bases at J, leaving 4 bases unmatched. From germline, CDR1 is SGHNT and CDR2 YYREEE (reference sequence). The CDR3 contains 15 residues. The CDR3 DNA reads as TGTGCCAGCAGCTTGGAAAAACTAGCGGCAGATACGCAGTATTTT. This sequence encodes CASSLEKLAADTQYF.

In its sample, this clone is medium-sized. The chain is built from TRBV19 and TRBJ2-1; weak D call: TRBD2 (5 bases). Deletions cut 2 bases from V and 8 bases from J, with 10 bases between. Germline V gives CDR1 LNHDA, CDR2 SQIVND (reference sequence). The CDR3 contains 13 residues. The CDR3 nucleotides are TGTGCCAGTAGTATATGGGCTAGCCATGAGCAGTTCTTC. Its protein product is CASSIWASHEQFF.

J is TRBJ2-5 and V is TRBV5-1; D perhaps matches TRBD2 (6 bases). The germline V and J ends were trimmed by 0 bases and 7 bases, with 13 bases remaining between them. The CDR3 has 14 amino acids. Germline V gene lookup returns CDR1 SGHRS and CDR2 YFSETQ. Here the CDR3 reads CASSLGRELATQYF. CDR3 in DNA: TGCGCCAGCAGCTTGGGGAGGGAGTTAGCGACCCAGTACTTC.

The chain carries TRBV5-4 and TRBJ2-1, with 8 nucleotides matching TRBD2. The CDR3 has 15 amino acids. The germline V gene has CDR1 SGHNT and CDR2 YYREEE (reference sequence). The V and J ends lost 4 bases and 1 base, in that order; junction bases with no gene match: 4. The CDR3 DNA follows: TGTGCCAGCAGCACGGGGGGGACTTCCTACAATGAGCAGTTCTTC. Translation: CASSTGGTSYNEQFF.

V and J are TRBV19 and TRBJ2-3; TRBD1 agrees at 7 bases. The J segment lost 0 bases and the V segment lost 2 bases, leaving 8 bases of the junction unmatched. CDR3 length equals 17 residues. Germline CDR1 and CDR2: LNHDA and SQIVND (reference sequence). CDR3 sequence reads: CASSIRTGDSSTDTQYF. Here the CDR3 DNA reads TGTGCCAGTAGTATAAGGACAGGAGACTCTAGCACAGATACGCAGTATTTT.